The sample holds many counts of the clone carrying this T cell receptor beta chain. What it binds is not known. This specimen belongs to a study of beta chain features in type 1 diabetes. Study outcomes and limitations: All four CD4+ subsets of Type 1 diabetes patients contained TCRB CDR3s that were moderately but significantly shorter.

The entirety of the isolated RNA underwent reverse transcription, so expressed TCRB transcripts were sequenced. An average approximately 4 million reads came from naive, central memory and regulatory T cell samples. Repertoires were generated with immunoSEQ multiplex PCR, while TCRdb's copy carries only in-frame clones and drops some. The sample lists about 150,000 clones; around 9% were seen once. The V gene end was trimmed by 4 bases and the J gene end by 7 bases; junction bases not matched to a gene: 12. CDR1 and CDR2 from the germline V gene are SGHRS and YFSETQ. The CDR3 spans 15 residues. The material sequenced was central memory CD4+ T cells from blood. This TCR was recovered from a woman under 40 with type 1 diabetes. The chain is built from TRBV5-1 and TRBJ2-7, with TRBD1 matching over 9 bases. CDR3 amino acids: CASSLGDRVGREQYF. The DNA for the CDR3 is TGCGCCAGCAGCCTGGGGGACAGGGTCGGGCGAGAGCAGTACTTC.